The source of this T cell receptor beta chain is a study of radiotherapy plus CTLA-4 blockade in lung cancer (dated by TCRdb to 2016 to 2018). At the level of the whole study: Objective responses were observed in approximately 19% of enrolled patients, and disease control was achieved in around 28%.

V gives up 2 bases and J gives up 0 bases, and the segment between their germline ends measures 23 bases. As encoded in the germline V gene, CDR1 is SGHVS while CDR2 is FQNEAQ. The CDR3 runs 20 residues from the cysteine to the phenylalanine. The CDR3 DNA has 60 bases and is translated from base 1. The study tested focal radiation therapy combined with CTLA-4 blockade (ipilimumab) in patients with chemo-refractory metastatic non-small-cell lung cancer. Overall study results and their limits: The strongest predictors of response were reported to be early dynamic shifts in blood T cell clones along with a rise in serum interferon-beta following radiation. After treatment with radiotherapy and ipilimumab, TCR clones that originated in tumors expanded in peripheral blood.

This clone was seen a handful of times. Its antigen target is currently unknown. Base qualities are missing; no much larger clone stands one base away. Libraries came from the immunoSEQ multiplex PCR assay. As stored in TCRdb, this immuneACCESS dataset retains in-frame rearrangements with V and J assigned. A fraction of the clones does not appear; measured against another copy, unresolved V genes explain less than half of the discrepancy, and the remainder lacks a known reason. The table for this sample lists under 25,000 clones; about three quarters of them were counted only once. More than 3.5% of the sample goes to the ten largest clones.

This TCR derives from a human donor with non-small cell lung cancer who had stable disease on radiotherapy plus ipilimumab. The sample was peripheral blood, taken from a patient treated with radiotherapy plus ipilimumab. The sequence is built from TRBV7-8 and TRBJ1-5; TRBD1 could be the D gene, as 5 bases match. CDR3 sequence: CASSLLDLRGPRGSNQPQHF. DNA sequence: TGTGCCAGCAGCTTACTCGACCTCCGGGGTCCGAGGGGTAGCAATCAGCCCCAGCATTTT. With the rest looked up from the reference TRBV7-8 and TRBJ1-5 genes rather than sequenced, the full variable domain is GAGVSQSPRYKVAKRGQDVALRCDPISGHVSLFWYQQALGQGPEFLTYFQNEAQLDKSGLPSDRFFAERPEGSVSTLKIQRTQQEDSAVYLCASSLLDLRGPRGSNQPQHFGDGTRLSIL.